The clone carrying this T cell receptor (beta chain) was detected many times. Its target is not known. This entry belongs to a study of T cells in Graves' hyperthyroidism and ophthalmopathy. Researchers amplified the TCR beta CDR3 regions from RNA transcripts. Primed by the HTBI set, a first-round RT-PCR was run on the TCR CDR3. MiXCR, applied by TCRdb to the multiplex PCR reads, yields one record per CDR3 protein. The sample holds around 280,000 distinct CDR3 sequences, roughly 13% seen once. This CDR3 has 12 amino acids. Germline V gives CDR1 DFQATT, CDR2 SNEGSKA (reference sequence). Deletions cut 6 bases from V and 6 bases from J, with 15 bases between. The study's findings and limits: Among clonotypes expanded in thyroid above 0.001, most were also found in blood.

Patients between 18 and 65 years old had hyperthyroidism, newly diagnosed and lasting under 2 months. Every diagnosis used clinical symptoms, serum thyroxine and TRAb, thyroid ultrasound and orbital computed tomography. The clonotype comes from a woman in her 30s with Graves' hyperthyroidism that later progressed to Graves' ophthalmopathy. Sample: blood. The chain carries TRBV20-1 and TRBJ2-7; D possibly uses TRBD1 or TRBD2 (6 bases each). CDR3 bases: TGCAGTGCCGCCAGGGGAGGCGGCGAGCAGTACTTC. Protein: CSAARGGGEQYF.